The following is a T cell receptor beta chain sequence with its context. Its matching antigen is unknown. This sample is part of a study of T cell responses to AZD1222 COVID-19 vaccine. General observations from the study: Donors were chiefly white British, with a greater number of females, and clonal diversity was perhaps underestimated. Targeting of unmutated variant regions was reportedly seen in nearly half of spike-specific TCRs.

Germline CDR1 and CDR2: SGHAT and FQNNGV. This CDR3 comprises 15 residues. With 1 base removed from V and 3 bases from J, the gap between germline ends came to 13 bases. Clones were read by immunoSEQ multiplex PCR, and TCRdb kept only the in-frame ones, dropping some. In the table there are roughly 180,000 clones, 85% to 95% of which are singletons. The clonotype originates from an adult in good health. The chain combines TRBV11-2 with TRBJ2-7; D perhaps matches TRBD2 (6 bases). Here the sequenced sample was peripheral blood, taken on day 0 of AZD1222 vaccination. This CDR3 is CASSLGGGMIYEQYF. The CDR3 bases are TGTGCCAGCAGCTTAGGGGGCGGGATGATCTACGAGCAGTACTTC.